Here is one T cell receptor (beta chain) with its context. Its cognate antigen is unknown. Germline-derived CDR1 and CDR2 are SGHNT and YYREEE (reference sequence). CDR3 length equals 16 residues. Trimming took 3 bases from V and 2 from J, leaving 16 bases between them. These data belong to a study of OX40 agonist ivuxolimab in advanced cancers. Findings of the study overall: Several nonresponders also turned out to have low normalized T-cell clonal expansion.

Profiled with immunoSEQ multiplex PCR; TCRdb holds only in-frame clones, not every one. The data show 65,000 to 70,000 clones, roughly 90% seen once. The sequence was obtained from an adult with an advanced solid tumor such as melanoma, head and neck, liver or kidney cancer. The sample was CD4+ or CD8+ T cells sorted from blood, taken in a trial of the OX40 agonist ivuxolimab. The V and J genes are TRBV5-4 and TRBJ2-3; no clear D gene. The CDR3: CASSSASPGTTDTQYF. CDR3 nucleotide sequence: TGTGCCAGCAGCTCGGCATCTCCCGGAACCACAGATACGCAGTATTTT. Based on the CDR3 plus reference TRBV5-4 and TRBJ2-3, the full variable domain is ETGVTQSPTHLIKTRGQQVTLRCSSQSGHNTVSWYQQALGQGPQFIFQYYREEENGRGNFPPRFSGLQFPNYSSELNVNALELDDSALYLCASSSASPGTTDTQYFGPGTRLTVL.